This TCR beta chain came from a study of T cells in Graves' hyperthyroidism and ophthalmopathy. Study summary: Specimen type is peripheral blood, collected at initial diagnosis prior to any treatment. The study's findings and limits: Most clonotypes expanded in the thyroid (above 0.001) were also present in blood.

As concerns this clonotype: Its matching antigen is unknown.

The source material, RNA transcripts, was used to amplify TCR beta CDR3 regions. The HTBI primer set served for first-round RT-PCR of the TCR CDR3. TCRdb re-called the multiplex PCR reads with MiXCR, one entry per CDR3 protein. The repertoire has hundreds of thousands of distinct CDR3 sequences, under 20% of them found once; the top ten carry around 4%. The CDR3 runs 18 residues. Per the germline V gene, CDR1 is KGHSH and CDR2 is LQKENI. The junction had 11 bases not matched to a gene; V was cut back by 0 bases and J by 2 bases. Diagnosing involved the use of clinical symptoms, serum thyroxine and TRAb, thyroid ultrasound and orbital computed tomography.

The chain carries TRBV18 and TRBJ2-3; 7 nucleotides align to TRBD2. What was sequenced was blood. The clonotype originates from a woman in her thirties with Graves' hyperthyroidism. For the CDR3, the DNA is TGTGCCAGCTCACCACCGGATTTGCTAGCGGACCACACAGATACGCAGTATTTT. The encoded protein is CASSPPDLLADHTDTQYF.